This entry describes one T cell receptor beta chain. Distinct nucleotide sequences in the sample also encode this CDR3. Using immunoSEQ multiplex PCR, the repertoire was profiled, and TCRdb retains in-frame clones only, with some absent. The repertoire holds around 130,000 clones, with 70% to 90% as singletons. Germline lookup yields CDR1 KGHDR and CDR2 SFDVKD. J gave up 1 base and V 3 bases, and 2 bases lay outside the gene matches. The CDR3 totals 15 residues. The record originates from a study of blood T cell repertoires in COVID-19. The material sequenced was peripheral blood. The receptor comes from a woman of 80 years or more with acute or convalescent COVID-19. The chain joins TRBV24-1 to TRBJ2-3, with 8 bases matching TRBD1. CDR3 protein: CATSDPGQGTDTQYF. The CDR3 nucleotides read TGTGCCACCAGTGATCCGGGACAGGGCACAGATACGCAGTATTTT.